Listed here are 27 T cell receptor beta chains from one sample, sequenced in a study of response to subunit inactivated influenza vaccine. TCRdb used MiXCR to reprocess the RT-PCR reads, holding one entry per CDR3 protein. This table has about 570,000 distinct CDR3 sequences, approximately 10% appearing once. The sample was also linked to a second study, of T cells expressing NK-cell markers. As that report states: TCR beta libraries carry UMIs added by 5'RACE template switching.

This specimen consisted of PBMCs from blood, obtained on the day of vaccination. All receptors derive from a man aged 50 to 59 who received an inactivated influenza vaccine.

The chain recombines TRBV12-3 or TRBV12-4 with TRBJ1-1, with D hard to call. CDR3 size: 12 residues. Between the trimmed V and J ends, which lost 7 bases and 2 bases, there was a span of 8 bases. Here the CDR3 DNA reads TGTGCCAGCACTTTGGGTAACACTGAAGCTTTCTTT. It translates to CASTLGNTEAFF.

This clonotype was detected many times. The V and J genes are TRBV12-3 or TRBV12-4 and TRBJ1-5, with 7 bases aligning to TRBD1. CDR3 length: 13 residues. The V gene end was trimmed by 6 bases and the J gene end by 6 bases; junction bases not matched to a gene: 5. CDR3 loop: CASREQGSQPQHF. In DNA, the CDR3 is TGTGCCAGCAGGGAACAGGGGAGTCAGCCCCAGCATTTT.

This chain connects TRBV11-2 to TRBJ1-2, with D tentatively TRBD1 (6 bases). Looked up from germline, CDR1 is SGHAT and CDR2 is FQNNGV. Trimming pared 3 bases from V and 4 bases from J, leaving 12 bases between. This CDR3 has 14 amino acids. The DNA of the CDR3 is TGTGCCAGCAGCTTGTACAGGGTCGGCTATGGCTACACCTTC. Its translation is CASSLYRVGYGYTF.

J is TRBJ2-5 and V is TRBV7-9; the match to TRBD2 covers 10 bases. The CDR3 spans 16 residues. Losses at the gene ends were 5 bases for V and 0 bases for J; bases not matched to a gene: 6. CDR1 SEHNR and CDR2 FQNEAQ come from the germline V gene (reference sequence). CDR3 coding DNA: TGTGCCAGCAGCCAGACTAGCGGGCCGTACCAAGAGACCCAGTACTTC. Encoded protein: CASSQTSGPYQETQYF. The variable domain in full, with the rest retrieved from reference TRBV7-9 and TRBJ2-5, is DTGVSQNPRHKITKRGQNVTFRCDPISEHNRLYWYRQTLGQGPEFLTYFQNEAQLEKSRLLSDRFSAERPKGSFSTLEIQRTEQGDSAMYLCASSQTSGPYQETQYFGPGTRLLVL.

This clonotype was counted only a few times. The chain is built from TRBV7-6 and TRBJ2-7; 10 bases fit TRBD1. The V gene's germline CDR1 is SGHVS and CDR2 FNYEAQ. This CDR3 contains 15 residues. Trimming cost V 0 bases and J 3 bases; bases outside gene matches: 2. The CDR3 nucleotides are TGTGCCAGCAGCTTAGCGACAGGGGGCGACTACGAGCAGTACTTC. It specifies CASSLATGGDYEQYF.

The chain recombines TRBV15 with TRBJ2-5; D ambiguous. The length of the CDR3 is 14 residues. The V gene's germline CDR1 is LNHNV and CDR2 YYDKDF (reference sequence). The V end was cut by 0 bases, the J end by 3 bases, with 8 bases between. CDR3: CATSRDWAEETQYF. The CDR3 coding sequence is TGTGCCACCAGCAGAGATTGGGCTGAAGAGACCCAGTACTTC.

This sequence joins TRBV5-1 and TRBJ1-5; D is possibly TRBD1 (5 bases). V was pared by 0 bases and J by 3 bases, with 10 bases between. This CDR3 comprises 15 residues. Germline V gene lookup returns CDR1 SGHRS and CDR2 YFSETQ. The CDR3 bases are TGCGCCAGCAGCTTGGGGCCAGGGAACAATCAGCCCCAGCATTTT. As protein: CASSLGPGNNQPQHF.

The CDR3 DNA reads TGTGCCATCATGAGGGATGGCACCGGGGAGCTGTTTTTT. Its translation: CAIMRDGTGELFF. This sequence joins TRBV10-3 and TRBJ2-2, with D possibly matching TRBD2 (5 bases). Trimming removed 7 bases at V and 4 bases at J, with 10 bases between. Germline assignment: CDR1 ENHRY and CDR2 SYGVKD. CDR3 length equals 13 residues.

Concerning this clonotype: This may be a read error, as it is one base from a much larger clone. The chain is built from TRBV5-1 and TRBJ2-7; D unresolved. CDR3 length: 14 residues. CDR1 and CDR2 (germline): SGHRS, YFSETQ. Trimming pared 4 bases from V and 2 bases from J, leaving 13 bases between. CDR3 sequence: CASSRTYQAYEQYF. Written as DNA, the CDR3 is TGCGCCAGCAGCCGCACCTACCAAGCCTACGAGCAGTACTTC.

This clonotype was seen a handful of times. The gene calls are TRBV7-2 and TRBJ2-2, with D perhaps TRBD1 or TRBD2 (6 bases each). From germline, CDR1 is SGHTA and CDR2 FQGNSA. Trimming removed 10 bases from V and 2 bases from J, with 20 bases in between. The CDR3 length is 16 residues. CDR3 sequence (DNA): TGTGCCAACGGGGGCGGACCGACAGTAAACACCGGGGAGCTGTTTTTT. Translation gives CANGGGPTVNTGELFF.

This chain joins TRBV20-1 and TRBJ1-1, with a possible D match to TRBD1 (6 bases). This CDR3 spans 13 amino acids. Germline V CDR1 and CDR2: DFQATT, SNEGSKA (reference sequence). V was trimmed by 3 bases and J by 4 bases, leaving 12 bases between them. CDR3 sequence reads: CSASPGAVTEAFF. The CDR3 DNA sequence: TGCAGTGCTAGCCCGGGGGCGGTCACTGAAGCTTTCTTT.

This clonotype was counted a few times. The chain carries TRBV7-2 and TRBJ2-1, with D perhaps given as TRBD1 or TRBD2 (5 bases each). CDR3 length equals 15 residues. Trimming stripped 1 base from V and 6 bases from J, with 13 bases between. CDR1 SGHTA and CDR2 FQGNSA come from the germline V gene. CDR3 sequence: CASSLGSARANEQFF. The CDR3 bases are TGTGCCAGCAGCTTAGGTAGCGCCAGGGCCAATGAGCAGTTCTTC.

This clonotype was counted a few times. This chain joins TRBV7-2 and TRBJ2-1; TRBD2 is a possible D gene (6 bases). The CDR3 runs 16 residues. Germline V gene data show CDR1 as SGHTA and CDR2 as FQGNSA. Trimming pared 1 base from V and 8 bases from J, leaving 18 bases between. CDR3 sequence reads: CASSLEFRGARDEQFF. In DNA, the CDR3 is TGTGCCAGCAGCTTAGAGTTTCGCGGGGCCAGGGATGAGCAGTTCTTC. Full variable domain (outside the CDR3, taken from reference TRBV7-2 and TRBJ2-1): GAGVSQSPSNKVTEKGKDVELRCDPISGHTALYWYRQSLGQGLEFLIYFQGNSAPDKSGLPSDRFSAERTGGSVSTLTIQRTQQEDSAVYLCASSLEFRGARDEQFFGPGTRLTVL.

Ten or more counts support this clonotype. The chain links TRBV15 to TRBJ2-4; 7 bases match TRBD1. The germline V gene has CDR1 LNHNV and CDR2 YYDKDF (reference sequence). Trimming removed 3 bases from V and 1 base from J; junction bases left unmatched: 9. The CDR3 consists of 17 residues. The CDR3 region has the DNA TGTGCCACCAGCAGTGAAAAGACAGGGAACGCCAAAAACATTCAGTACTTC. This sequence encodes CATSSEKTGNAKNIQYF.

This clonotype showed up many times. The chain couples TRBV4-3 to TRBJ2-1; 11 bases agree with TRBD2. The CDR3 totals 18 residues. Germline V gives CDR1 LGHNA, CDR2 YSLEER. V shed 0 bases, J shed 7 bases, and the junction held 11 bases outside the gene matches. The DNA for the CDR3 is TGCGCCAGCAGCCAAGATCGTAGCGGGAGGGCGAGGGATAATGAGCAGTTCTTC. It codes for CASSQDRSGRARDNEQFF.

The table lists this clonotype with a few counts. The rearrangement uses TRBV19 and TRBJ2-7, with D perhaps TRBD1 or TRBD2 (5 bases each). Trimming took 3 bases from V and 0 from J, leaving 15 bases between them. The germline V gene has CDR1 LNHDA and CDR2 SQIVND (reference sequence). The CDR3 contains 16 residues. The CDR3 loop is CASSIRGGIFSYEQYF. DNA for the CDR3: TGTGCCAGTAGTATTCGGGGCGGAATTTTCTCCTACGAGCAGTACTTC.

The CDR3 region has the DNA TGCAGTGCTCTTAGAGCTTCAGCCGGGGAGCTGTTTTTT. It encodes CSALRASAGELFF. The chain uses TRBV20-1 and TRBJ2-2; D is unresolved. The V gene lost 5 bases and the J gene lost 6 bases, with 13 bases spanning the gap. The germline CDR1 and CDR2 sequences are DFQATT and SNEGSKA (reference sequence). The CDR3 contains 13 residues.

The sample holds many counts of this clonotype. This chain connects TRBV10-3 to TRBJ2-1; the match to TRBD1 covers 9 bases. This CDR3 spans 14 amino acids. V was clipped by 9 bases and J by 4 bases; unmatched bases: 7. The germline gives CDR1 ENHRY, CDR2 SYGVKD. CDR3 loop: CAMSGQGNYNEQFF. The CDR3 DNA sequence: TGTGCCATGTCCGGACAGGGGAATTACAATGAGCAGTTCTTC.

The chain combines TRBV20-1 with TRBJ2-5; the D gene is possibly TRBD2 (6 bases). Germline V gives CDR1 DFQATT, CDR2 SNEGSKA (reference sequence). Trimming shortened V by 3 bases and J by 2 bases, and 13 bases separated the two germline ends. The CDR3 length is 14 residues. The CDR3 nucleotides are TGCAGTGCTAGTTCCGGTGGGGGGCAAGAGACCCAGTACTTC. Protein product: CSASSGGGQETQYF.

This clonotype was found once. CDR3 bases: TGTGCCACCAGCAGAGATATTTTCCGCGAGCAGTACTTC. It codes for CATSRDIFREQYF. The chain is built from TRBV15 and TRBJ2-7, with D uncertain. The CDR3 runs 13 residues. Per germline, CDR1 LNHNV and CDR2 YYDKDF (reference sequence). V gave up 0 bases and J gave up 6 bases, with 9 bases separating them.

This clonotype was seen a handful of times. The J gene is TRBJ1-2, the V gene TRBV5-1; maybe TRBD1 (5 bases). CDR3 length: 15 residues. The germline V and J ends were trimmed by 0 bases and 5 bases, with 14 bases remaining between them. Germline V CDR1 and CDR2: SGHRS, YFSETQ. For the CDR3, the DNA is TGCGCCAGCAGCTTGGCGAGACAGCCGACGTATGGCTACACCTTC. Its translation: CASSLARQPTYGYTF.

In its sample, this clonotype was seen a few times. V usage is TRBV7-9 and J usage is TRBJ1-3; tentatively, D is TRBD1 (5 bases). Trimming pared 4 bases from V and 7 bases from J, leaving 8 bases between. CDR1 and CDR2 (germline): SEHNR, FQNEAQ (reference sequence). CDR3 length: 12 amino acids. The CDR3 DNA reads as TGTGCCAGCAGCTCCGGGACGAACACCATATATTTT. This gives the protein CASSSGTNTIYF.

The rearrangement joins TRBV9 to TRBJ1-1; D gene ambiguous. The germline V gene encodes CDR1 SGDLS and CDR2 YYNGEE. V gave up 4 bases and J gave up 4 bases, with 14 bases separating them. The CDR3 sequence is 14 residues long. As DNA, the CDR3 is TGTGCCAGCAGCTCCGTGGCCATCGTCACTGAAGCTTTCTTT. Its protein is CASSSVAIVTEAFF. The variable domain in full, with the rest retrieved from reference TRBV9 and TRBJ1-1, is DSGVTQTPKHLITATGQRVTLRCSPRSGDLSVYWYQQSLDQGLQFLIQYYNGEERAKGNILERFSAQQFPDLHSELNLSSLELGDSALYFCASSSVAIVTEAFFGQGTRLTVV.

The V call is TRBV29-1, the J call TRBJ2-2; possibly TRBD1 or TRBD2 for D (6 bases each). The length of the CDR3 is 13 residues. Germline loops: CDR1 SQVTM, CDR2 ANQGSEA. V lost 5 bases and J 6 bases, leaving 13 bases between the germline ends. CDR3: CSVLAGGPGELFF. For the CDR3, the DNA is TGCAGCGTTCTGGCTGGGGGGCCCGGGGAGCTGTTTTTT.

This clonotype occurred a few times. The CDR3 DNA is TGTGCCAGCAGCTTAGTAGGGACTAGCGGTCAAGAGACCCAGTACTTC. This codes for CASSLVGTSGQETQYF. This sequence joins TRBV7-2 and TRBJ2-5, with TRBD2 identical over 11 bases. This CDR3 comprises 16 residues. Germline loops: CDR1 SGHTA, CDR2 FQGNSA. Trimming at V came to 1 base and at J to 2 bases, leaving 3 bases not matched to a gene.

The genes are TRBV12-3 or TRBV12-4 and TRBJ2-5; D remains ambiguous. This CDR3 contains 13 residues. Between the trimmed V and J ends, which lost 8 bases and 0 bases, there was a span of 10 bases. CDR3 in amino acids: CASLPEYQETQYF. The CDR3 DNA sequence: TGTGCCAGCTTGCCCGAGTACCAAGAGACCCAGTACTTC.

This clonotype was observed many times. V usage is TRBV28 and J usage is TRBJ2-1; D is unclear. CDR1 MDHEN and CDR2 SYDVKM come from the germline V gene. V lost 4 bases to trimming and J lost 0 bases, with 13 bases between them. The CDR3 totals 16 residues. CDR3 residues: CASSSYWESSYNEQFF. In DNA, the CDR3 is TGTGCCAGCAGTTCGTACTGGGAAAGCTCCTACAATGAGCAGTTCTTC.